Shown below are 27 T cell receptor beta chains from a single sample sequenced in a study of CD8 T cells in Susac syndrome. RNA was extracted with the RNeasy kit, and a quantity of about 0.45 to 1 ug was reverse transcribed using random hexamers. A single record per CDR3 protein comes from TCRdb applying MiXCR to the immunoSEQ multiplex PCR reads. The data show roughly 400,000 distinct CDR3 sequences, about 85% seen once. Material for sequencing was CD8+ T cells from PBMCs. These receptors originate from a human donor with multiple sclerosis.

In DNA, the CDR3 is TGTGCCAGCAGACCGACTAGTGGAGGCGAGCAGTACTTC. Protein product: CASRPTSGGEQYF. The J gene is TRBJ2-7, the V gene TRBV7-9; TRBD2 is a possible D gene (6 bases). CDR3 length: 13 amino acids. Germline loops: CDR1 SEHNR, CDR2 FQNEAQ (reference sequence). Trimming removed 6 bases from V and 6 bases from J, with 15 bases in between.

This clonotype was detected only once. Germline and junction disagree at one end, which may indicate a read error. The rearrangement uses TRBV6-5 and TRBJ2-3, with D perhaps given as TRBD1 or TRBD2 (5 bases each). The CDR3 spans 16 residues. CDR1 MNHEY and CDR2 SVGAGI come from the germline V gene. CDR3: CASIYRDGFLTDTQYF. Written as DNA, the CDR3 is TGTGCCAGCATTTACCGGGACGGATTTCTCACAGATACGCAGTATTTT.

The V call is TRBV29-1, the J call TRBJ2-7; a weak D match, TRBD2 (5 bases). CDR1 is SQVTM, CDR2 ANQGSEA, per germline. V gave up 6 bases and J gave up 6 bases, with 15 bases separating them. This CDR3 has 12 residues. The DNA of the CDR3 is TGCAGCGTGGAGGCCGGATCCGGCGAGCAGTACTTC. Amino acids: CSVEAGSGEQYF.

V usage is TRBV4-1 and J usage is TRBJ2-3, with TRBD1 matching over 8 bases. Germline V gene sequence: CDR1 MGHRA, CDR2 YSYEKL. V gave up 2 bases and J gave up 5 bases; unmatched junction bases: 9. CDR3 length: 16 residues. The CDR3 protein is CASSQLLGQGGDTQYF. The CDR3 coding sequence is TGCGCCAGCAGCCAACTCCTCGGACAGGGAGGAGATACGCAGTATTTT.

V usage is TRBV5-4 and J usage is TRBJ1-1; 7 bases align to TRBD1. The CDR3 is 13 amino acids. Germline V gene sequence: CDR1 SGHNT, CDR2 YYREEE (reference sequence). With V trimmed by 4 bases and J by 1 base, 1 base remained unmatched. In DNA form, the CDR3 reads TGTGCCAGCAGCGGGACAGCGAACACTGAAGCTTTCTTT. Translated: CASSGTANTEAFF.

The chain uses TRBV19 and TRBJ1-5, with TRBD1 as a possible D gene (5 bases). V lost 8 bases, J lost 3 bases, and 11 bases lay in between. The CDR3 length is 13 residues. Germline V gene lookup returns CDR1 LNHDA and CDR2 SQIVND (reference sequence). In nucleotides, the CDR3 is TGTGCCAGTGCGGGGGAGGTCAATCAGCCCCAGCATTTT. Translated: CASAGEVNQPQHF.

This chain uses TRBV6-5 with TRBJ1-2, with 10 bases that match TRBD1. This CDR3 region has 17 residues. Germline CDR1 reads MNHEY; CDR2 reads SVGAGI. The V and J ends lost 0 bases and 5 bases, in that order; junction bases with no gene match: 9. The CDR3 DNA reads TGTGCCAGCAGTTACTCGTCGTGGGACAGGGGATGGTATGGCTACACCTTC. Residues: CASSYSSWDRGWYGYTF.

V is TRBV25-1 and J is TRBJ1-1, with a possible D match to TRBD1 (5 bases). The ends were cut back, 4 bases at V and 0 bases at J, with 12 bases in the middle. The CDR3 is 15 residues long. Germline lookup yields CDR1 MGHDK and CDR2 SYGVNS. The CDR3 sequence: CASSGPGQMNTEAFF. For the CDR3, the DNA is TGTGCCAGCAGTGGTCCAGGGCAGATGAACACTGAAGCTTTCTTT.

The chain recombines TRBV2 with TRBJ1-1; D is unresolved. Trimming stripped 6 bases from V and 8 bases from J, with 7 bases between. This CDR3 comprises 10 residues. Germline assignment: CDR1 SNHLY and CDR2 FYNNEI. The chain's CDR3 is CASRGKEAFF. The CDR3 DNA is TGTGCCAGCAGGGGCAAAGAAGCTTTCTTT.

The chain employs TRBV27 and TRBJ2-1, with 7 bases fitting TRBD1. Germline V gene lookup returns CDR1 MNHEY and CDR2 SMNVEV (reference sequence). There are 13 residues in the CDR3. The V gene end was trimmed by 6 bases and the J gene end by 6 bases; junction bases not matched to a gene: 5. The CDR3 here is CASRKSGGNEQFF. The CDR3 DNA reads as TGTGCCAGCAGAAAATCAGGGGGCAATGAGCAGTTCTTC.

This rearrangement joins TRBV27 to TRBJ2-2, with a tentative D call TRBD2 (6 bases). The CDR3 runs to 15 residues. Germline CDR1 reads MNHEY; CDR2 reads SMNVEV (reference sequence). V lost 4 bases and J lost 7, with 16 bases in between. CDR3 nucleotide sequence: TGTGCCAGCAGTTACGGGTACACAGCGGGCGGGGAGCTGTTTTTT. It is translated as CASSYGYTAGGELFF.

This chain connects TRBV6-1 to TRBJ1-1; unclear D gene. The CDR3 extends over 13 amino acids. The V end was cut by 6 bases, the J end by 4 bases, with 12 bases between. The germline V gene has CDR1 MNHNS and CDR2 SASEGT. The CDR3 loop reads CASRPNRGTEAFF. The CDR3, as DNA: TGTGCCAGCAGGCCCAATCGGGGCACTGAAGCTTTCTTT.

This chain connects TRBV30 to TRBJ1-1; D unclear. V lost 4 bases to trimming and J lost 1 base, with 13 bases between them. Germline CDR1 GTSNPN, CDR2 SVGIG (reference sequence). CDR3 length equals 14 residues. CDR3 nucleotides: TGTGCCTGGAATAGGTGGCAGTCGAACACTGAAGCTTTCTTT. Translated, it gives CAWNRWQSNTEAFF.

V is TRBV20-1 and J is TRBJ2-3; D is uncertain. Germline V CDR1 and CDR2: DFQATT, SNEGSKA (reference sequence). The V end lost 2 bases, the J end lost 4 bases, and 19 bases lay between the germline ends. This CDR3 has 16 residues. The CDR3 region is CSARSVRPRSSDTQYF. The CDR3 region has the DNA TGCAGTGCTAGATCTGTAAGGCCTCGGTCGTCAGATACGCAGTATTTT.

The J gene is TRBJ2-7, the V gene TRBV10-3; no clear D. The CDR3 is made up of 13 amino acids. Trimming took 0 bases from V and 4 from J, leaving 7 bases between them. Germline V gives CDR1 ENHRY, CDR2 SYGVKD. The CDR3 bases are TGTGCCATCAGTGAGTCTTACACTTACGAGCAGTACTTC. This gives the protein CAISESYTYEQYF.

This chain connects TRBV30 to TRBJ1-6; no reliable D call. The germline CDR1 and CDR2 sequences are GTSNPN and SVGIG (reference sequence). This CDR3 has 13 residues. V lost 2 bases, J lost 13 bases, and 15 bases lay in between. The CDR3 is CAWSIRAPSPLHF. In nucleotides, the CDR3 is TGTGCCTGGAGTATAAGGGCTCCTTCGCCCCTCCACTTT.

This CDR3 is CSARDPGLAEETQYF. Here the CDR3 DNA reads TGCAGTGCTAGAGATCCGGGACTAGCGGAAGAGACCCAGTACTTC. V is TRBV20-1 and J is TRBJ2-5; 11 nucleotides line up with TRBD2. CDR1 is DFQATT, CDR2 SNEGSKA, per germline (reference sequence). This CDR3 is built from 15 residues. Losses at the gene ends were 0 bases for V and 3 bases for J; bases not matched to a gene: 3.

This rearrangement joins TRBV5-6 to TRBJ1-6; D unclear. Germline V gives CDR1 SGHDT, CDR2 YYEEEE. V lost 3 bases to trimming and J lost 7 bases, with 14 bases between them. CDR3 size: 15 residues. DNA of the CDR3: TGTGCCAGCAGCTCTCTCCGGGCAGGAAATTCACCCCTCCACTTT. The encoded protein is CASSSLRAGNSPLHF.

The chain carries TRBV4-1 and TRBJ1-5; no clear D gene. This CDR3 contains 13 residues. Germline assignment: CDR1 MGHRA and CDR2 YSYEKL. V was trimmed by 1 base and J by 7 bases, leaving 8 bases between them. DNA for the CDR3: TGCGCCAGCAGCCAAGCTGAGTACCAGCCCCAGCATTTT. Protein: CASSQAEYQPQHF.

This sequence joins TRBV24-1 and TRBJ2-5; possibly TRBD1 or TRBD2 for D (5 bases each). The V and J ends lost 5 bases and 4 bases respectively, with 13 bases between them. The germline V gene has CDR1 KGHDR and CDR2 SFDVKD. The CDR3 has 14 amino acids. The CDR3 coding sequence is TGTGCCACCAGTGCCCCGGGACCTTCAGAGACCCAGTACTTC. Encoded protein: CATSAPGPSETQYF.

This chain uses TRBV6-5 with TRBJ1-1; D is uncertain. Germline V gene sequence: CDR1 MNHEY, CDR2 SVGAGI. The CDR3 consists of 15 residues. Trimming stripped 0 bases from V and 5 bases from J, with 13 bases between. CDR3 in DNA: TGTGCCAGCAGTTACTCGACGTATGGAGGGACTGAAGCTTTCTTT. This encodes CASSYSTYGGTEAFF.

The CDR3 is CASSQSVANQPQHF. The CDR3 DNA is TGCGCCAGCAGCCAGAGTGTTGCCAATCAGCCCCAGCATTTT. The genes are TRBV4-3 and TRBJ1-5; D remains ambiguous. Trimming took 3 bases from V and 3 from J, leaving 9 bases between them. Germline CDR1 LGHNA, CDR2 YSLEER. This CDR3 comprises 14 residues.

This chain connects TRBV10-2 to TRBJ2-5; the match to TRBD1 covers 8 bases. V lost 7 bases, J lost 5 bases, and 9 bases stayed unmatched. The CDR3 is 14 residues long. Germline lookup yields CDR1 WSHSY and CDR2 SAAADI. The CDR3 nucleotides are TGCGCCAGCATAGGACAGGGATTTGGGGAGACCCAGTACTTC. Translation: CASIGQGFGETQYF.

The J gene is TRBJ2-7, the V gene TRBV7-2; TRBD1 matches 9 bases. This CDR3 comprises 16 residues. V gave up 5 bases and J gave up 2 bases; unmatched junction bases: 10. CDR1 is SGHTA and CDR2 is FQGNSA in the germline V gene. The CDR3 loop reads CASSTPRDRATYEQYF. The CDR3 DNA follows: TGTGCCAGCAGCACCCCCCGGGACAGGGCTACCTACGAGCAGTACTTC. Filled out from reference TRBV7-2 and TRBJ2-7, the complete variable domain reads GAGVSQSPSNKVTEKGKDVELRCDPISGHTALYWYRQSLGQGLEFLIYFQGNSAPDKSGLPSDRFSAERTGGSVSTLTIQRTQQEDSAVYLCASSTPRDRATYEQYFGPGTRLTVT.

The V and J genes are TRBV5-1 and TRBJ2-5; unclear D gene. Per germline, CDR1 SGHRS and CDR2 YFSETQ. This CDR3 region has 12 residues. V was shortened by 4 bases and J by 5 bases, with 9 bases between the two germline ends. The CDR3 region has the DNA TGCGCCAGCAGCCTTGGAACCGAGACCCAGTACTTC. Residues: CASSLGTETQYF.

This clonotype has a single count. The chain joins TRBV4-1 to TRBJ2-7, with 11 bases matching TRBD1. The ends lost 4 bases at V and 5 bases at J; junction bases unmatched: 7. Germline CDR1 is MGHRA and CDR2 is YSYEKL. There are 15 residues in the CDR3. CDR3 DNA: TGCGCCAGCAGCCCCCCCGGGACAGGGGGACACGAGCAGTACTTC. Its translation: CASSPPGTGGHEQYF.

The rearrangement joins TRBV20-1 to TRBJ1-1; tentatively, D is TRBD1 (5 bases). The CDR3 runs 12 residues. V was pared by 2 bases and J by 4 bases, with 8 bases between. Per the germline V gene, CDR1 is DFQATT and CDR2 is SNEGSKA (reference sequence). The CDR3 reads CSARPGGTEAFF. The CDR3 coding sequence is TGCAGTGCTAGACCTGGGGGCACTGAAGCTTTCTTT.